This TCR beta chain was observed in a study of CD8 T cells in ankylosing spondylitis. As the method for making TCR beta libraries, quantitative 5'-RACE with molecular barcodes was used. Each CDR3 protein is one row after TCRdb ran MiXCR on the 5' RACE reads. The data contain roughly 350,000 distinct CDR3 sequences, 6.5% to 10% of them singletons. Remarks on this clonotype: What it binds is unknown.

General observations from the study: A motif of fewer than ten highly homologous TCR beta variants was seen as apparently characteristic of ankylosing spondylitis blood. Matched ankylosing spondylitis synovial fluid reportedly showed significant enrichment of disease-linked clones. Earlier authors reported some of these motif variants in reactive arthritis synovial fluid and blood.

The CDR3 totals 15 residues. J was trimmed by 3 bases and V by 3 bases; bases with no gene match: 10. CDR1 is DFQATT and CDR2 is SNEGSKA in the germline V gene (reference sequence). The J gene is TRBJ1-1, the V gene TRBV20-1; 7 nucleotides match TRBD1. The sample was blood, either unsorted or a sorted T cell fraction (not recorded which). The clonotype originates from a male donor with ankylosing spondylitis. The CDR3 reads CSARAYRGRDTEAFF. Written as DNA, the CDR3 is TGCAGTGCTAGGGCTTACAGGGGCAGGGACACTGAAGCTTTCTTT.